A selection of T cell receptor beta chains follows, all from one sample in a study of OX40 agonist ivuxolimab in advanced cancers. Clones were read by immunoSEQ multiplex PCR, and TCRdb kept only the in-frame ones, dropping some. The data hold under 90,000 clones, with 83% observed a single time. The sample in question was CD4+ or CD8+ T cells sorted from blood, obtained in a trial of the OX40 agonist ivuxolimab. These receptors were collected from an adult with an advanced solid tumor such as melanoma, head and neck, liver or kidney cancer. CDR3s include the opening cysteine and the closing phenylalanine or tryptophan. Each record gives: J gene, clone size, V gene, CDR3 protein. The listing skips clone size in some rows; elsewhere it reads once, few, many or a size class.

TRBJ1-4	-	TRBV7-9	CASRRGGDEELFF
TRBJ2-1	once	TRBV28	CASSFAGTGNADEQFF
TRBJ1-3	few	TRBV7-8	CASSLAWARGPVNTIYF
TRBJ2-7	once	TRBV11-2	CASSKRNSGDYEQYF
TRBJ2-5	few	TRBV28	CASSLTSGGQETQYF
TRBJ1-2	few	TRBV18	CASSPEGKSLYTF
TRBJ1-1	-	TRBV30	CAWSVSRAVNTEAFF
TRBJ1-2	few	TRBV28	CASSPLGRHYGYTF
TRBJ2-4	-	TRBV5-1	CASRTLSGPGGDIQYF
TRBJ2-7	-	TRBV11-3	CASSLDQTRTSEQYF
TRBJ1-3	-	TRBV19	CASEQGDSGNTIYF
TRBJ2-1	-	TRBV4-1	CASSQDPIAGAYNEQFF
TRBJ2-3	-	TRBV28	CASSFNRWGDSNTDTQYF
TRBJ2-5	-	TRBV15	CATSREGLAGGFQETQYF
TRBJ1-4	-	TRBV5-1	CASSLGGTAGGREKLFF
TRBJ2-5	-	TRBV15	CATSRTGGAETQYF